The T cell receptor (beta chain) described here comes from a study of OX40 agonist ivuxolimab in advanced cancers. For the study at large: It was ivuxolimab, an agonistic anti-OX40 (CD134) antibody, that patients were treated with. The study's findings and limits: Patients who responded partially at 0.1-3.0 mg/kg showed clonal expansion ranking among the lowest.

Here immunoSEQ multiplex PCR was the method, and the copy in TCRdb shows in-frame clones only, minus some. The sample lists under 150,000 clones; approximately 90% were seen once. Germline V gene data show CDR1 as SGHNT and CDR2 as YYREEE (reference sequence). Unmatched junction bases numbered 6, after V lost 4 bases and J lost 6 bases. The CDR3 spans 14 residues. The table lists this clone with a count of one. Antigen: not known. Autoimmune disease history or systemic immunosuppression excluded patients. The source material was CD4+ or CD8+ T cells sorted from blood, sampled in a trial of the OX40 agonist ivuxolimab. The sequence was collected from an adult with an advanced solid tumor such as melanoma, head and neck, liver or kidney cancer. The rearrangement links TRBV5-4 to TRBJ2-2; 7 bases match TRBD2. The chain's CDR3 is CASSPGGNPGELFF. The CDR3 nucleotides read TGTGCCAGCAGCCCGGGAGGCAACCCCGGGGAGCTGTTTTTT.